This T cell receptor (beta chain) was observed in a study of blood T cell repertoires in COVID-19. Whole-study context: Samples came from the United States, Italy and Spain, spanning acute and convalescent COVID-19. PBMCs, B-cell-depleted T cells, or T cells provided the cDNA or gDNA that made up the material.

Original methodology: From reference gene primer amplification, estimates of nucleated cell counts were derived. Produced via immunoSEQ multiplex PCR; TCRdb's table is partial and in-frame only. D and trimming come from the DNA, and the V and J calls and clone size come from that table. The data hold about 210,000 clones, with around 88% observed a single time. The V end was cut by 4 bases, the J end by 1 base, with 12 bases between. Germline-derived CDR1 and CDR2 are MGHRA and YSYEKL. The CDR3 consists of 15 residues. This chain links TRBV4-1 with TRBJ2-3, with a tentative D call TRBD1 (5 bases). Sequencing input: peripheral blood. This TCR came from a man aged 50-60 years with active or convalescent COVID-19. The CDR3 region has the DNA TGCGCCAGCAGCCTCATGCTAGGGGGCACAGATACGCAGTATTTT. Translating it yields CASSLMLGGTDTQYF.